What follows describes a single T cell receptor beta chain. Antigen specificity is unknown. This sample is part of a study of T cells expressing NK-cell markers. For the study at large: Of eight sequenced donors, seven were HCMV-seropositive and one HCMV-seronegative. Findings of the study overall: Dominant NKG2C+ clonotype frequencies of about 1.0-7.5% of CD8+ T cells were measured in over five donors.

The TCR beta cDNA came from 5'RACE template switching with UMIs. Each CDR3 protein gets one entry in TCRdb, which reprocessed the 5' RACE reads and gives no DNA. The sample yields hundreds of thousands of distinct CDR3 sequences, of which the top ten take up about 3.6%. The CDR3 spans 17 residues. Sequencing used blood T cells: a sorted CD56 or NKG2C T cell subset, CD4+ or CD8+ T cells, or bulk PBMC T cells (not recorded which). The clonotype comes from a man aged 18 to 29 in good health. The chain employs TRBV12-3 or TRBV12-4 and TRBJ2-7; TCRdb's D gene call, TRBD2, goes unchecked for lack of DNA. The CDR3 region is CASSPRFGRERSYEQYF.